These 15 T cell receptor beta chains were all obtained from the same sample, sequenced in a study of shared clonotypes between healthy human individuals. TCRdb keeps only in-frame clones here, not all; method: immunoSEQ multiplex PCR. The table includes about 1.4 million clones, approximately 97% detected once. The sequenced sample was naive CD4+ T cells sorted from blood. The subset denotes: CD45RA+ positively selected. These receptors all come from a man aged 25-45 years in good health.

In this sample, this clone turned up once. The genes are TRBV30 and TRBJ2-7, with D perhaps matching TRBD1 (7 bases). V was trimmed by 3 bases and J by 6 bases, leaving 12 bases between them. Germline CDR1 reads GTSNPN; CDR2 reads SVGIG (reference sequence). CDR3 size: 12 residues. The CDR3 coding sequence is TGTGCCTGGAGGAGACAGGGAGGCGAGCAGTACTTC. This sequence encodes CAWRRQGGEQYF.

V is TRBV30 and J is TRBJ2-3, with D perhaps given as TRBD1 or TRBD2 (5 bases each). CDR3 length equals 10 residues. Trimming removed 5 bases at V and 10 bases at J, with 10 bases between. Germline V CDR1 and CDR2: GTSNPN, SVGIG (reference sequence). In DNA, the CDR3 is TGTGCCTGGGGAACGGGGCCGCAGTATTTT. Protein product: CAWGTGPQYF.

This clone appeared once. The chain employs TRBV5-1 and TRBJ1-3, with 7 bases fitting TRBD1. CDR1 SGHRS and CDR2 YFSETQ come from the germline V gene. This CDR3 has 16 residues. Germline trimming cut 5 bases from V and 1 base from J; bases unmatched to any gene: 9. CDR3 nucleotide sequence: TGCGCCAGCAGTCAACTCGACAGGGCGTCTGGAAACACCATATATTTT. Translated, it gives CASSQLDRASGNTIYF.

This chain uses TRBV6-4 with TRBJ2-3; 8 bases are a match to TRBD2. V was clipped by 5 bases and J by 8 bases; unmatched bases: 12. The CDR3 consists of 15 residues. Germline CDR1 MRHNA, CDR2 SNTAGT. This CDR3 reads CASSPTGGPVGTQYF. The DNA of the CDR3 is TGTGCCAGCAGTCCAACGGGAGGGCCGGTGGGTACGCAGTATTTT.

This chain links TRBV28 with TRBJ1-2; D unresolved. The CDR3 is 16 residues long. The V end lost 6 bases, the J end lost 2 bases, and 19 bases lay between the germline ends. CDR1 and CDR2 (germline): MDHEN, SYDVKM. CDR3 loop: CASSLSPLGGNYGYTF. The DNA for the CDR3 is TGTGCCAGCAGCTTAAGCCCTTTGGGAGGGAACTATGGCTACACCTTC.

The chain has TRBV28 and TRBJ2-5; possible D gene TRBD2, 6 bases. Germline V lookup: CDR1 MDHEN, CDR2 SYDVKM. The CDR3 is 15 residues long. V was trimmed by 4 bases and J by 1 base, leaving 13 bases between them. CDR3: CASSSAGSFQETQYF. CDR3 nucleotide sequence: TGTGCCAGCAGTTCCGCCGGGAGTTTCCAAGAGACCCAGTACTTC.

This chain connects TRBV7-2 to TRBJ2-3; 10 bases align to TRBD2. CDR3 length equals 18 residues. From germline, CDR1 is SGHTA and CDR2 FQGNSA. The V gene end was trimmed by 3 bases and the J gene end by 6 bases; junction bases not matched to a gene: 15. The CDR3 coding sequence is TGTGCCAGCAGCTTCCCAGATCGGACTAGCGGATGGAAGGATACGCAGTATTTT. This translates into CASSFPDRTSGWKDTQYF. The full variable domain, rest sourced from reference TRBV7-2 and TRBJ2-3, is GAGVSQSPSNKVTEKGKDVELRCDPISGHTALYWYRQSLGQGLEFLIYFQGNSAPDKSGLPSDRFSAERTGGSVSTLTIQRTQQEDSAVYLCASSFPDRTSGWKDTQYFGPGTRLTVL.

The chain joins TRBV27 to TRBJ2-1; 11 bases agree with TRBD2. J gave up 3 bases and V 6 bases, and 4 bases lay outside the gene matches. Germline CDR1 reads MNHEY; CDR2 reads SMNVEV (reference sequence). The CDR3 extends over 15 amino acids. CDR3 residues: CASRLGLAVYNEQFF. Written as DNA, the CDR3 is TGTGCCAGCAGATTGGGACTAGCGGTCTACAATGAGCAGTTCTTC.

This chain connects TRBV9 to TRBJ2-7; possibly TRBD2 for D (6 bases). The CDR3 length is 15 residues. CDR1 and CDR2 from the germline V gene are SGDLS and YYNGEE. V lost 0 bases and J lost 4, with 14 bases in between. The CDR3, as DNA: TGTGCCAGCAGCGTAGGTAGTAGCGGAGTTTACGAGCAGTACTTC. This gives the protein CASSVGSSGVYEQYF.

The genes are TRBV7-9 and TRBJ2-5; D not resolved. V lost 0 bases and J lost 2, with 7 bases in between. CDR1 and CDR2 (germline): SEHNR, FQNEAQ (reference sequence). The CDR3 sequence is 14 residues long. The CDR3 region has the DNA TGTGCCAGCAGCTTAGCGCACACGCAAGAGACCCAGTACTTC. This codes for CASSLAHTQETQYF.

The chain carries TRBV18 and TRBJ2-3; 11 bases agree with TRBD2. This CDR3 is built from 18 residues. Germline lookup yields CDR1 KGHSH and CDR2 LQKENI. V lost 0 bases to trimming and J lost 0 bases; unmatched junction nucleotides: 5. CDR3 nucleotides: TGTGCCAGCTCACCACCGACACTAGCGGGAGCCAGCACAGATACGCAGTATTTT. This gives the protein CASSPPTLAGASTDTQYF.

V usage is TRBV6-1 and J usage is TRBJ2-5; a possible D gene is TRBD2 (5 bases). CDR1 is MNHNS, CDR2 SASEGT, per germline. The V gene lost 4 bases and the J gene lost 4 bases, with 16 bases spanning the gap. The CDR3 has 15 residues. CDR3 bases: TGTGCCAGCAGTGCCGGACGTTGGAGGAGAGAGACCCAGTACTTC. Amino acids: CASSAGRWRRETQYF.

In regard to this clone: A junction boundary mismatches the germline segment, possibly from a read error. The rearrangement uses TRBV5-6 and TRBJ2-7; D might be TRBD2 (5 bases). This CDR3 spans 13 amino acids. CDR1 is SGHDT and CDR2 is YYEEEE in the germline V gene. Here the CDR3 DNA reads TGTGCCAGCAGCCGGGAACTAATTGACGAGCAGCACTTC. Residues: CASSRELIDEQHF.

J is TRBJ1-5 and V is TRBV7-2; D is perhaps TRBD1 (6 bases). Germline values: CDR1 SGHTA, CDR2 FQGNSA. This CDR3 comprises 15 residues. Trimming left V 3 bases short and J 4 bases short, with 13 bases between. The CDR3 region is CASSFAPGENQPQHF. The CDR3 nucleotides read TGTGCCAGCAGCTTTGCACCAGGGGAAAATCAGCCCCAGCATTTT.

J is TRBJ1-1 and V is TRBV4-3; the D is unclear. The germline CDR1 and CDR2 sequences are LGHNA and YSLEER. This CDR3 region has 14 residues. V lost 6 bases and J 1 base, leaving 12 bases between the germline ends. CDR3 coding DNA: TGCGCCAGCAGTCGACGGACGGAGAACACTGAAGCTTTCTTT. Protein: CASSRRTENTEAFF.